This entry lists 26 T cell receptor beta chains sequenced from one sample in a study of blood T cell repertoires in COVID-19. Method: immunoSEQ multiplex PCR; TCRdb's copy keeps in-frame clones and lacks some. There are 150,000 to 250,000 clones in the sample; roughly four fifths occur only once, and 12% lies in the top ten. Sequencing input: PBMCs or T cells enriched from blood (not recorded which). The receptors shown here come from a man in his forties or fifties who had recovered from COVID-19.

This clone was detected only a few times. V usage is TRBV19 and J usage is TRBJ1-1; no firm D call. Germline assignment: CDR1 LNHDA and CDR2 SQIVND (reference sequence). V dropped 7 bases and J dropped 11 bases, with 17 bases sitting between them. CDR3 size: 12 residues. This chain's CDR3 is CASTPSGRAAFF. The CDR3 nucleotides read TGTGCCAGTACCCCCTCCGGGAGGGCGGCTTTCTTT.

V and J are TRBV3-1 (or the pseudogene TRBV3-2) and TRBJ2-3, with 7 positions matching TRBD2. The CDR3 is made up of 15 amino acids. Germline CDR1 is LGHDT and CDR2 is YNNKEL (reference sequence). The V gene end was trimmed by 3 bases and the J gene end by 0 bases; junction bases not matched to a gene: 3. The CDR3 DNA is TGTGCCAGCAGCCAGCTAGCGGCTAGCACAGATACGCAGTATTTT. This encodes CASSQLAASTDTQYF.

CDR3 nucleotide sequence: TGTGCCAGCAGCGACTGGACAGGGGTTCGGGGCCCCGGGGAGCTGTTTTTT. It translates to CASSDWTGVRGPGELFF. The rearrangement uses TRBV5-6 and TRBJ2-2; 9 nucleotides line up with TRBD1. Germline values: CDR1 SGHDT, CDR2 YYEEEE. This CDR3 region has 17 residues. Trimming removed 4 bases from V and 6 bases from J; junction bases left unmatched: 13.

The J gene is TRBJ2-1, the V gene TRBV4-3; tentatively, D is TRBD2 (5 bases). The germline CDR1 and CDR2 sequences are LGHNA and YSLEER. CDR3 length: 16 amino acids. Trimming took off 0 bases at V and 5 bases at J, with 14 bases between the two ends. CDR3 nucleotide sequence: TGCGCCAGCAGCCAAGATGTACCCGGGAACCACAATGAGCAGTTCTTC. Translated: CASSQDVPGNHNEQFF.

The chain joins TRBV10-3 to TRBJ2-5; perhaps TRBD1 as D (6 bases). Trimming removed 9 bases at V and 2 bases at J, with 10 bases between. This CDR3 has 12 amino acids. Germline CDR1 is ENHRY and CDR2 is SYGVKD. In DNA form, the CDR3 reads TGTGCCATAGCAGGGGATCAAGAGACCCAGTACTTC. Its translation is CAIAGDQETQYF.

The V gene is TRBV5-8, the J gene TRBJ1-5; 8 nucleotides align to TRBD1. This CDR3 region has 15 residues. V was pared by 4 bases and J by 4 bases, with 7 bases of the junction left unmatched. Germline loops: CDR1 SGHTS, CDR2 YDEGEE. CDR3 region: CASSPHRDRNQPQHF. In DNA form, the CDR3 reads TGTGCCAGCAGCCCCCACCGGGACAGGAATCAGCCCCAGCATTTT. Together with reference TRBV5-8 and TRBJ1-5, the CDR3 gives the full variable domain: EAGVTQSPTHLIKTRGQQATLRCSPISGHTSVYWYQQALGLGLQFLLWYDEGEERNRGNFPPRFSGRQFPNYSSELNVNALELEDSALYLCASSPHRDRNQPQHFGDGTRLSIL.

The chain recombines TRBV9 with TRBJ1-2; 12 bases are shared with TRBD1. The length of the CDR3 is 20 residues. CDR1 is SGDLS, CDR2 YYNGEE, per germline. The junction had 15 bases not matched to a gene; V was cut back by 3 bases and J by 0 bases. The chain's CDR3 is CASSGYSAPGQGAANYGYTF. The DNA of the CDR3 is TGTGCCAGCAGCGGTTACTCTGCCCCGGGACAGGGGGCCGCTAACTATGGCTACACCTTC.

This sequence joins TRBV4-2 and TRBJ2-5, with a possible D match to TRBD2 (6 bases). Germline loops: CDR1 LGHNA, CDR2 YNFKEQ. The CDR3 totals 18 residues. V dropped 0 bases and J dropped 4 bases, with 21 bases sitting between them. CDR3 amino acids: CASSQDADSGRVGETQYF. CDR3 sequence (DNA): TGTGCCAGCAGCCAAGATGCGGATAGCGGCAGAGTGGGAGAGACCCAGTACTTC.

The chain employs TRBV19 and TRBJ1-5, with D maybe TRBD1 (5 bases). The CDR3 consists of 13 residues. The germline V gene has CDR1 LNHDA and CDR2 SQIVND (reference sequence). Trimming took off 3 bases at V and 7 bases at J, with 10 bases between the two ends. CDR3 sequence: CASSIRVLQPQHF. CDR3 nucleotides: TGTGCCAGTAGTATCAGGGTGCTCCAGCCCCAGCATTTT.

The chain couples TRBV5-4 to TRBJ2-7, with D tentatively TRBD2 (7 bases). Trimming shortened V by 2 bases and J by 6 bases, and 18 bases separated the two germline ends. The CDR3 totals 15 residues. Germline V gives CDR1 SGHNT, CDR2 YYREEE (reference sequence). The CDR3 DNA reads TGTGCCAGCAGCTTACGCGGGGGCGGAAGAAGCGAGCAGTACTTC. It specifies CASSLRGGGRSEQYF.

The chain joins TRBV15 to TRBJ2-3, with TRBD2 as a possible D gene (7 bases). The germline CDR1 and CDR2 sequences are LNHNV and YYDKDF (reference sequence). The ends were cut back, 2 bases at V and 5 bases at J, with 20 bases in the middle. The CDR3 consists of 17 residues. CDR3 in amino acids: CATSRPQGREMGDTQYF. The CDR3 DNA follows: TGTGCCACCAGCAGACCCCAGGGGCGGGAGATGGGAGATACGCAGTATTTT.

This sequence joins TRBV4-3 and TRBJ2-1; 11 bases are a match to TRBD2. The germline V gene has CDR1 LGHNA and CDR2 YSLEER. The CDR3 has 16 residues. Trimming took 4 bases from V and 1 from J; bases not matched to a gene: 3. This CDR3 is CASSPRLAGSYNEQFF. The DNA for the CDR3 is TGCGCCAGCAGCCCCCGACTAGCGGGGTCCTACAATGAGCAGTTCTTC.

V gene TRBV4-2 combines with J gene TRBJ1-5; 9 bases agree with TRBD1. The germline CDR1 and CDR2 sequences are LGHNA and YNFKEQ. The CDR3 is 15 residues long. J gave up 7 bases and V 0 bases, and 4 bases lay outside the gene matches. CDR3 protein: CASSQEGQGQQPQHF. The DNA of the CDR3 is TGTGCCAGCAGCCAAGAGGGACAGGGACAACAGCCCCAGCATTTT.

The rearrangement uses TRBV6-2 or TRBV6-3 and TRBJ2-5, with 10 bases fitting TRBD1. The V gene end was trimmed by 1 base and the J gene end by 2 bases; junction bases not matched to a gene: 4. The germline V gene has CDR1 MNHEY and CDR2 SVGEGT. This CDR3 is 16 amino acids long. CDR3 bases: TGTGCCAGCAGTTACTTCACGGACAGGGGGCAAGAGACCCAGTACTTC. Its protein is CASSYFTDRGQETQYF.

This clone appeared a single time. The gene calls are TRBV11-2 and TRBJ2-7; TRBD1 matches 8 bases. CDR1 is SGHAT and CDR2 is FQNNGV in the germline V gene. The V segment lost 11 bases and the J segment 5 bases; nucleotides outside the gene matches: 20. This CDR3 is built from 16 residues. CDR3 amino acids: CAVRTYRGWRSHEQYF. For the CDR3, the DNA is TGTGCCGTCAGAACCTACAGGGGGTGGAGGTCCCACGAGCAGTACTTC.

The chain couples TRBV7-2 to TRBJ1-5; perhaps TRBD1 as D (5 bases). This CDR3 spans 15 amino acids. The V end was cut by 5 bases, the J end by 0 bases, with 11 bases between. Germline CDR1 and CDR2: SGHTA and FQGNSA. CDR3 DNA sequence: TGTGCCAGCAGCCCCGGACACAATAGCAATCAGCCCCAGCATTTT. As protein: CASSPGHNSNQPQHF.

The J gene is TRBJ2-2, the V gene TRBV6-2 or TRBV6-3, with TRBD1 matching 7 bases. V gave up 6 bases and J gave up 5 bases; unmatched junction bases: 6. The CDR3 is 14 amino acids. CDR1 and CDR2 (germline): MNHEY, SVGEGT. DNA for the CDR3: TGTGCCAGCAGCCGGGACAGCTCTACCGGGGAGCTGTTTTTT. It is translated as CASSRDSSTGELFF.

The chain couples TRBV30 to TRBJ2-3, with D possibly TRBD2 on 5 matching bases. Germline V gene sequence: CDR1 GTSNPN, CDR2 SVGIG (reference sequence). The CDR3 contains 13 residues. CDR3 sequence reads: CAGEAEPLDTQYF. In nucleotides, the CDR3 is TGTGCTGGAGAAGCGGAGCCTCTTGATACGCAGTATTTT.

The chain recombines TRBV11-2 with TRBJ1-5; D not resolved. The V gene's germline CDR1 is SGHAT and CDR2 FQNNGV. V was cut by 1 base and J by 5 bases, with 6 bases left in between. This CDR3 has 13 amino acids. For the CDR3, the DNA is TGTGCCAGCAGCTTAGTGGTAGATCAGCCCCAGCATTTT. Translated, it gives CASSLVVDQPQHF.

This clone was seen a single time. The V call is TRBV18, the J call TRBJ1-2; a possible D gene is TRBD1 (5 bases). Trimming removed 4 bases from V and 0 bases from J, with 21 bases in between. CDR3 length: 18 amino acids. The V gene's germline CDR1 is KGHSH and CDR2 LQKENI. The CDR3 loop is CASSRARQTTSSNYGYTF. In DNA form, the CDR3 reads TGTGCCAGCTCACGAGCTCGACAGACGACTTCATCTAACTATGGCTACACCTTC.

V is TRBV5-1 and J is TRBJ2-7; possible D gene TRBD1, 6 bases. This CDR3 has 15 amino acids. The V gene lost 4 bases and the J gene lost 1 base, with 15 bases spanning the gap. Germline CDR1 reads SGHRS; CDR2 reads YFSETQ. In DNA, the CDR3 is TGCGCCAGCAGCCCAGGGGTAGGGGCGTCCTACGAGCAGTACTTC. Translated, it gives CASSPGVGASYEQYF.

This rearrangement joins TRBV7-3 to TRBJ2-3, with D perhaps matching TRBD2 (6 bases). This CDR3 spans 13 amino acids. From germline, CDR1 is SGHTA and CDR2 FQGTGA. Trimming cost V 4 bases and J 6 bases, with 11 bases left between them. The CDR3 spells CASSWDSRDTQYF. The CDR3, as DNA: TGTGCCAGCAGCTGGGACTCTCGGGATACGCAGTATTTT. Looking up the rest from reference TRBV7-3 and TRBJ2-3 gives the full variable domain: GAGVSQTPSNKVTEKGKYVELRCDPISGHTALYWYRQSLGQGPEFLIYFQGTGAADDSGLPNDRFFAVRPEGSVSTLKIQRTERGDSAVYLCASSWDSRDTQYFGPGTRLTVL.

CDR3: CASSGAQQYV. The DNA for the CDR3 is TGTGCCAGTAGTGGGGCCCAGCAGTACGTC. J is TRBJ2-7 and V is TRBV19; the D gene is possibly TRBD1 (5 bases). V lost 5 bases and J lost 8, with 7 bases in between. This CDR3 has 10 residues. Germline values: CDR1 LNHDA, CDR2 SQIVND (reference sequence).

The rearrangement links TRBV10-3 to TRBJ2-2; 9 positions match TRBD1. The CDR3 sequence is 15 residues long. Germline lookup yields CDR1 ENHRY and CDR2 SYGVKD. J gave up 6 bases and V 4 bases, and 6 bases lay outside the gene matches. CDR3 sequence reads: CAISARTGEAGELFF. The CDR3 nucleotides read TGTGCCATCAGTGCCCGGACAGGGGAGGCCGGGGAGCTGTTTTTT.

This clone was recorded many times. The J gene is TRBJ2-7, the V gene TRBV7-8; TRBD2 matches 13 bases. This CDR3 region has 17 residues. V lost 5 bases to trimming and J lost 0 bases; unmatched junction nucleotides: 7. Germline V lookup: CDR1 SGHVS, CDR2 FQNEAQ. In DNA form, the CDR3 reads TGTGCCAGCAGCCCCGGACTAGCGGGAGTAATCTCCTACGAGCAGTACTTC. Its protein product is CASSPGLAGVISYEQYF.

The CDR3 DNA is TGTGCCAGCAGCTCCACTTCTGGAAACACCATATATTTT. This sequence encodes CASSSTSGNTIYF. This rearrangement joins TRBV5-8 to TRBJ1-3; D uncertain. The V and J ends lost 3 bases and 1 base respectively, with 5 bases between them. The germline gives CDR1 SGHTS, CDR2 YDEGEE. CDR3 size: 13 residues.